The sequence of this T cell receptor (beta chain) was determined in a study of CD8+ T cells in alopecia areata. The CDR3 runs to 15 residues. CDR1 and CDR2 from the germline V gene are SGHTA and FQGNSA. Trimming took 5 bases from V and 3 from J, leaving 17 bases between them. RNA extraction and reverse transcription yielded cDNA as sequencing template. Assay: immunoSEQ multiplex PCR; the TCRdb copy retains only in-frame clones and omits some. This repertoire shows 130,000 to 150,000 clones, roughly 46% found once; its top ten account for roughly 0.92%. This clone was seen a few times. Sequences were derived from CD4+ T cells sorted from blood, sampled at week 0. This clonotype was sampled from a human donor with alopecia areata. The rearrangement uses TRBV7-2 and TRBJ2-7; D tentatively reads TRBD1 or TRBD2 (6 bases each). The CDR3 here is CASSLEGGSFYEQYF. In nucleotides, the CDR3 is TGTGCCAGCAGCCTGGAGGGGGGCTCCTTCTACGAGCAGTACTTC.